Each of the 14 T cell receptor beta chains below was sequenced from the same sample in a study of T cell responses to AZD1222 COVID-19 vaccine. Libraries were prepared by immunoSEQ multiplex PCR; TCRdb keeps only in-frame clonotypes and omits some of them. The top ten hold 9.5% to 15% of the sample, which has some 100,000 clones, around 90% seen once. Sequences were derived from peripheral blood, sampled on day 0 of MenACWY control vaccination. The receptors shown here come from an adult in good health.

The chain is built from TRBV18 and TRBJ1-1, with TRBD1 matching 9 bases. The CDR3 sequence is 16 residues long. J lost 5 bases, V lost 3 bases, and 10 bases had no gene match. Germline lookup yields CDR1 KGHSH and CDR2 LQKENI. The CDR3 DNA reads TGTGCCAGCTCACCCATGACAGGGGGACAGGGAACTGAAGCTTTCTTT. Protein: CASSPMTGGQGTEAFF.

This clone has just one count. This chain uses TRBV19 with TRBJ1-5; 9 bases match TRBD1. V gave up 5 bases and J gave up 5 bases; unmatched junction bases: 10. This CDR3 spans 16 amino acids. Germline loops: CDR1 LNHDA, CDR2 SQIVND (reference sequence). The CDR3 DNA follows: TGTGCCAGTAGTGTGCCGGGACAGGGAAAGGATCAGCCCCAGCATTTT. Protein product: CASSVPGQGKDQPQHF.

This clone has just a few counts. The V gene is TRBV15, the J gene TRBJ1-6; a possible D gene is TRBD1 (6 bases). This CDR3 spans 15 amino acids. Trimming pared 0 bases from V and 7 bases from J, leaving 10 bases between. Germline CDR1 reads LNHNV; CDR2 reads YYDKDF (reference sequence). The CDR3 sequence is CATSRDRQGNSPLHF. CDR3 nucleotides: TGTGCCACCAGCAGAGATAGGCAGGGGAATTCACCCCTCCACTTT.

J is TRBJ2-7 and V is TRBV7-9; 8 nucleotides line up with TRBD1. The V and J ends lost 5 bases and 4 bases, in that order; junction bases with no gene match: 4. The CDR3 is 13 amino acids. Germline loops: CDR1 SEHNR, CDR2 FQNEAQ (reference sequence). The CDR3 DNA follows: TGTGCCAGCAGCCCTGGGACAGGATACGAGCAGTACTTC. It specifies CASSPGTGYEQYF.

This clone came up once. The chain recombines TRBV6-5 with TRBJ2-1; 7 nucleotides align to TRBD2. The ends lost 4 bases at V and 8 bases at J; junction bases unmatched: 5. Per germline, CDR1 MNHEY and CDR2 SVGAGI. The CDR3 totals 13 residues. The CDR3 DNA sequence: TGTGCCAGCAGTTGGCGCCGGGGGGATGAGCAGTTCTTC. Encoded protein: CASSWRRGDEQFF.

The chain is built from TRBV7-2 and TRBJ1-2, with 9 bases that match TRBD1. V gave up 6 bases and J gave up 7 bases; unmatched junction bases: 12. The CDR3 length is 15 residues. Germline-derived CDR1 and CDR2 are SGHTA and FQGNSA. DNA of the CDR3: TGTGCCAGCAGATTAAATACAGGGGGCCTCATTGGCTACACCTTC. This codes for CASRLNTGGLIGYTF.

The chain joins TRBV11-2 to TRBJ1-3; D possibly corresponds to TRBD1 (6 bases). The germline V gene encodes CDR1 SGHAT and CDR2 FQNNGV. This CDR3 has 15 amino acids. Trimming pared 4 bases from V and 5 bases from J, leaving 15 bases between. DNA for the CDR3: TGTGCCAGCAGCTACCCCGGGGGGCAGAGAAACACCATATATTTT. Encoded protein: CASSYPGGQRNTIYF.

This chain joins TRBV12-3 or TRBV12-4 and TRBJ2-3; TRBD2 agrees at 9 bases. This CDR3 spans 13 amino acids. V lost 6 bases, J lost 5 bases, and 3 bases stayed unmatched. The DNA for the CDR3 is TGTGCCAGCAGCAATAGCGGGGGAGATACGCAGTATTTT. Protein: CASSNSGGDTQYF.

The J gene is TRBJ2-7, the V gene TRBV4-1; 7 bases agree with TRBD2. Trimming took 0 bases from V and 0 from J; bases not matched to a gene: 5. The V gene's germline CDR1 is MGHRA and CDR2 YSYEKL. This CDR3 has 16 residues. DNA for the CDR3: TGCGCCAGCAGCCAAGATTTTCCGGGGGGCTCCTACGAGCAGTACTTC. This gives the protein CASSQDFPGGSYEQYF.

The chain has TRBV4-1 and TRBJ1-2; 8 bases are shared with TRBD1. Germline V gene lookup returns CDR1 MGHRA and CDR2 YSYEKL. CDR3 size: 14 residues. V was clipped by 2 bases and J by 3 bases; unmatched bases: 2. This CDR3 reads CASSQTTGDYGYTF. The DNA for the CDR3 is TGCGCCAGCAGCCAAACGACAGGGGACTATGGCTACACCTTC.

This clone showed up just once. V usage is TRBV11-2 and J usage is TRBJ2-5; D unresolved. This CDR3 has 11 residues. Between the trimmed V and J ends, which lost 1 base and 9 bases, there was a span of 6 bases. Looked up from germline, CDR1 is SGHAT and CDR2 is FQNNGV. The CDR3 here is CASSLGVAQYF. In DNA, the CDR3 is TGTGCCAGCAGCTTAGGGGTAGCCCAGTACTTC. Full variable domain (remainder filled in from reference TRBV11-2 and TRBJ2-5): EAGVAQSPRYKIIEKRQSVAFWCNPISGHATLYWYQQILGQGPKLLIQFQNNGVVDDSQLPKDRFSAERLKGVDSTLKIQPAKLEDSAVYLCASSLGVAQYFGPGTRLLVL.

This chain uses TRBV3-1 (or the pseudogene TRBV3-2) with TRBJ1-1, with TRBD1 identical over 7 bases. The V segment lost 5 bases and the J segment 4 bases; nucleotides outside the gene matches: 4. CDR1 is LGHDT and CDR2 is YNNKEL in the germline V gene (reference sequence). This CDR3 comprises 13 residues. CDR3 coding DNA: TGTGCCAGCAGCTCCCGACAGGGCACTGAAGCTTTCTTT. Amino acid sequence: CASSSRQGTEAFF.

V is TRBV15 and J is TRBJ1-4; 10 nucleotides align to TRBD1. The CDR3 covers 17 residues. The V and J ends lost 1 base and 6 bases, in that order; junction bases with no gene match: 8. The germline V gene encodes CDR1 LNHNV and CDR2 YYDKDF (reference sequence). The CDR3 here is CATSRVSDRGRDEKLFF. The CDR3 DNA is TGTGCCACCAGCAGAGTAAGCGACAGGGGGCGCGATGAAAAACTGTTTTTT.

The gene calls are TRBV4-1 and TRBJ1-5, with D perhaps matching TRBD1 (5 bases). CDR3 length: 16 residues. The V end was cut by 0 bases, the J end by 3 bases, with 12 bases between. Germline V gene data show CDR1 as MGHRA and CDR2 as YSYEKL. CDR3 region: CASSQEGGAFNQPQHF. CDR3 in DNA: TGCGCCAGCAGCCAAGAGGGAGGGGCCTTCAATCAGCCCCAGCATTTT.